One T cell receptor beta chain is described in this entry. Its cognate antigen is unknown. In the PCR, 60 Vbeta and 13 Jbeta primers were used. TCRdb keeps only in-frame clones here, not all; method: immunoSEQ multiplex PCR. The sample holds 150,000 to 200,000 clones; about three quarters are singletons and the top ten take 2% to 3%. These data belong to a study of cytomegalovirus exposure and HLA in healthy donors. Points from the study as a whole: While the bulk of TCR sequences proved rare, some public TCRs turned up in many donors.

Trimming cost V 10 bases and J 5 bases; bases outside gene matches: 11. Germline CDR1 is LNHDA and CDR2 is SQIVND (reference sequence). This CDR3 is 14 amino acids long. The sequencing input was PBMCs. J is TRBJ2-3 and V is TRBV19, with 8 bases identical to TRBD2. The TCR sequence derives from a woman aged 35 to 49 in good health and CMV-seropositive. The CDR3 bases are TGTGCCACCCACCGGGGGGGGGCAGGAGATACGCAGTATTTT. Protein: CATHRGGAGDTQYF.